Detailed here is one TCR beta chain. What it recognizes is unknown. The sample is drawn from a study of OX40 agonist ivuxolimab in advanced cancers. General study findings and limits: Expanded clones were, on average, more numerous among CD8+ T cells than CD4+.

Using immunoSEQ multiplex PCR, the repertoire was profiled, and TCRdb retains in-frame clones only, with some absent. The top ten hold more than 55% of the sample, which has around 46,000 clones, 88% seen once. Blood sampling took place at baseline, cycle 4 day 1, and cycle 7 day 1. The material sequenced was CD4+ or CD8+ T cells sorted from blood, taken in a trial of the OX40 agonist ivuxolimab. The receptor comes from an adult with an advanced solid tumor such as melanoma, head and neck, liver or kidney cancer.

For the CDR3, the DNA is TGTGCCAGCAGCGTAGAAGAGGGAAGGTATGGCTACACCTTC. Translating gives CASSVEEGRYGYTF. V and J are TRBV9 and TRBJ1-2; no reliable D call. This CDR3 has 14 amino acids. V lost 0 bases and J 5 bases, leaving 11 bases between the germline ends. The germline V gene has CDR1 SGDLS and CDR2 YYNGEE.